This T cell receptor (beta chain) was recovered during a study of post-analysis software for immune sequencing data. Study observations and caveats: The five TRBV segments detected at higher frequency in patients than in controls included TRBV5-6, TRBV5-1 and TRBV20-1.

Unique molecular identifiers had been added to the TCR beta cDNA libraries. TCRdb passed the PCR reads through MiXCR, listing each CDR3 protein once. The sample lists a few hundred thousand distinct CDR3 sequences, less than 45% occurring once. The CDR3 has 18 amino acids. The V end was cut by 2 bases, the J end by 0 bases, with 17 bases between. As regards this clonotype: Its antigen is unknown.

This receptor was identified in a girl under 18 with multiple sclerosis. The material sequenced was blood. The rearrangement uses TRBV12-3 or TRBV12-4 and TRBJ1-5; D is unclear. The CDR3 DNA sequence: TGTGCCAGCAGTTTATACCCCAGGTGGAGGGATAGCAATCAGCCCCAGCATTTT. Its translation: CASSLYPRWRDSNQPQHF.